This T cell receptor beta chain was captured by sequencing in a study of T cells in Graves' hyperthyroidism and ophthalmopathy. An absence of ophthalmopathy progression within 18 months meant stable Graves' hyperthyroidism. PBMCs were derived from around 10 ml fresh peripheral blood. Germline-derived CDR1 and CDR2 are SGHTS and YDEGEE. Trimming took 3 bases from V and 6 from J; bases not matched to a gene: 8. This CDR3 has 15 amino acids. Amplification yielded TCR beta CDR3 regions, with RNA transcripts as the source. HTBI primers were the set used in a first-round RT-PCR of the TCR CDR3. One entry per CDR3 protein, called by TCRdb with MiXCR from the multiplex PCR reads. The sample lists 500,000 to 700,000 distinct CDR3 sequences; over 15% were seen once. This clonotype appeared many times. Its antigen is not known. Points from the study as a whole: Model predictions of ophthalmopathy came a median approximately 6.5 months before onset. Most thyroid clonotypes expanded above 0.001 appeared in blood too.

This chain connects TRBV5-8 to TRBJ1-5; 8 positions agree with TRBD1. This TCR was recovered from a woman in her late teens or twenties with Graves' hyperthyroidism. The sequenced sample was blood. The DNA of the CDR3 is TGTGCCAGCAGCTCATTTCAGGGGGCAAGTCAGCCCCAGCATTTT. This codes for CASSSFQGASQPQHF. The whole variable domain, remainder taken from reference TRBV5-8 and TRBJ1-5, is EAGVTQSPTHLIKTRGQQATLRCSPISGHTSVYWYQQALGLGLQFLLWYDEGEERNRGNFPPRFSGRQFPNYSSELNVNALELEDSALYLCASSSFQGASQPQHFGDGTRLSIL.